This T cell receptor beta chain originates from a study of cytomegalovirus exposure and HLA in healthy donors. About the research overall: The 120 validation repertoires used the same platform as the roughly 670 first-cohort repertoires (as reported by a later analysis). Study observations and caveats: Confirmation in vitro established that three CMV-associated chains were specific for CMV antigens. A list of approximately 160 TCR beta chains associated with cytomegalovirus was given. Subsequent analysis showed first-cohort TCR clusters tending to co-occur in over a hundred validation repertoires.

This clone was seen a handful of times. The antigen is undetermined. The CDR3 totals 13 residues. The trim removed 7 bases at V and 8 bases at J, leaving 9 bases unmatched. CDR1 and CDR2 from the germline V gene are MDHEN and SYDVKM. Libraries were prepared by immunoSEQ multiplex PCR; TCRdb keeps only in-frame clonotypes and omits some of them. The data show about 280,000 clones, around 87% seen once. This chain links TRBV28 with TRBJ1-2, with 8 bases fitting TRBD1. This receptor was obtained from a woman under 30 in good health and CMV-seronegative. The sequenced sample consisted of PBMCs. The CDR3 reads CASIAGGEPGYTF. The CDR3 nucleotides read TGTGCCAGCATAGCAGGGGGCGAACCAGGCTACACCTTC.